The 26 T cell receptor beta chains given below trace back to one sample, sequenced in a study of blood T cell repertoires in COVID-19 (dated by TCRdb to 2018 to 2020). Receptor libraries were prepared by the immunoSEQ multiplex PCR assay. The table comes from immuneACCESS by way of TCRdb, which keeps in-frame sequences with V and J called. Part of the clones is missing from these tables; in studies checked, under half for an unresolved V gene and the rest for unknown reasons. The table for this sample lists tens of thousands of clones; roughly 89% of them were counted only once. The ten largest clonotypes hold roughly 8.1% of the sample. The sequenced sample consisted of peripheral blood. The receptor set was obtained from a human donor in a cohort sampled during active COVID-19.

This chain joins TRBV5-1 and TRBJ2-7; maybe TRBD1 (7 bases). V was pared by 2 bases and J by 5 bases, with 14 bases between. The CDR3 sequence is 14 residues long. Germline V lookup: CDR1 SGHRS, CDR2 YFSETQ. Here the CDR3 reads CASSFYRGGDEQYF. For the CDR3, the DNA is TGCGCCAGCAGCTTTTACAGGGGCGGGGACGAGCAGTACTTC.

The V gene is TRBV18, the J gene TRBJ2-4; TRBD1 matches at 9 bases. After removal of 3 bases from V and 7 bases from J, the junction contained 1 base not matched to a gene. From germline, CDR1 is KGHSH and CDR2 LQKENI. The CDR3 sequence is 13 residues long. Written as DNA, the CDR3 is TGTGCCAGCTCACCTGGACAGGGGAACATTCAGTACTTC. It yields the protein CASSPGQGNIQYF.

The chain uses TRBV9 and TRBJ2-1, with D possibly matching TRBD2 (5 bases). V dropped 0 bases and J dropped 1 base, with 17 bases sitting between them. The CDR3 has 18 amino acids. The germline V gene has CDR1 SGDLS and CDR2 YYNGEE. This CDR3 is CASSVAGVGSGSYNEQFF. CDR3 nucleotides: TGTGCCAGCAGCGTAGCTGGGGTGGGAAGCGGTTCCTACAATGAGCAGTTCTTC.

The chain joins TRBV11-2 to TRBJ1-6; TRBD1 matches 7 bases. J lost 8 bases, V lost 5 bases, and 3 bases had no gene match. The length of the CDR3 is 13 residues. Germline assignment: CDR1 SGHAT and CDR2 FQNNGV. This chain's CDR3 is CASSPTGDSPLHF. The CDR3, as DNA: TGTGCCAGCAGCCCCACAGGGGATTCACCCCTCCACTTT.

V is TRBV7-9 and J is TRBJ2-3; D not certain. Trimming cost V 5 bases and J 1 base, with 13 bases left between them. CDR3 length: 15 amino acids. Germline values: CDR1 SEHNR, CDR2 FQNEAQ (reference sequence). As DNA, the CDR3 is TGTGCCAGCAGCAACCGCCCCCCAGGCACAGATACGCAGTATTTT. Its translation is CASSNRPPGTDTQYF.

J is TRBJ1-2 and V is TRBV6-2 or TRBV6-3; tentative D call: TRBD1 (6 bases). V was pared by 8 bases and J by 1 base, with 14 bases between. The CDR3 length is 14 residues. Germline CDR1 MNHEY, CDR2 SVGEGT. The DNA of the CDR3 is TGTGCCAGCGGCCGACAGGCGGGTAACTATGGCTACACCTTC. It specifies CASGRQAGNYGYTF.

The chain couples TRBV5-5 to TRBJ2-1; 12 bases align to TRBD2. V lost 1 base and J lost 1; bases outside the gene matches: 9. This CDR3 has 19 amino acids. Germline V gene sequence: CDR1 SGHKS, CDR2 YYEKEE (reference sequence). The CDR3 sequence: CASSLFLAGGPGSYNEQFF. CDR3 coding DNA: TGTGCCAGCAGCTTGTTTCTAGCGGGGGGGCCAGGGTCCTACAATGAGCAGTTCTTC.

The chain uses TRBV10-3 and TRBJ2-2; 7 nucleotides agree with TRBD1. V was clipped by 8 bases and J by 3 bases; unmatched bases: 6. The CDR3 runs 14 residues. The germline V gene encodes CDR1 ENHRY and CDR2 SYGVKD. Here the CDR3 reads CAIAGTEDTGELFF. The CDR3 nucleotides read TGTGCCATCGCCGGGACAGAGGACACCGGGGAGCTGTTTTTT.

V gene TRBV5-5 combines with J gene TRBJ1-2, with 7 bases identical to TRBD1. V dropped 3 bases and J dropped 1; count of bases not matched to a gene: 3. The CDR3 totals 14 residues. Germline CDR1 is SGHKS and CDR2 is YYEKEE (reference sequence). This CDR3 is CASSWDSNNYGYTF. In DNA, the CDR3 is TGTGCCAGCAGCTGGGACAGCAATAACTATGGCTACACCTTC.

Notes on this clone: A junction boundary mismatches the germline segment, possibly from a read error. The rearrangement links TRBV7-7 to TRBJ1-3; 7 nucleotides align to TRBD1. Looked up from germline, CDR1 is SSHAT and CDR2 is FNYEAQ (reference sequence). This CDR3 has 18 residues. CDR3 coding DNA: TGTGCTAGCAGCTTAGCGTGGGGTGACAGGGAACCTGGAAACACCATATATTTT. It translates to CASSLAWGDREPGNTIYF.

V and J are TRBV30 and TRBJ2-7, with 9 bases that match TRBD1. Per the germline V gene, CDR1 is GTSNPN and CDR2 is SVGIG (reference sequence). The CDR3 loop spans 14 amino acids. V gave up 3 bases and J gave up 3 bases; unmatched junction bases: 6. CDR3 sequence reads: CAWRRGQGLYEQYF. In DNA, the CDR3 is TGTGCCTGGAGGAGGGGACAGGGACTCTACGAGCAGTACTTC.

This clone was seen a single time. This CDR3 is CASSLGFSGGKYEQYF. The CDR3 DNA reads TGTGCCAGCAGCTTGGGATTTAGCGGGGGCAAGTACGAGCAGTACTTC. The chain couples TRBV5-4 to TRBJ2-7, with 9 bases lining up with TRBD2. J lost 4 bases, V lost 0 bases, and 8 bases had no gene match. The CDR3 runs 16 residues. Germline V gene sequence: CDR1 SGHNT, CDR2 YYREEE (reference sequence).

J is TRBJ1-1 and V is TRBV2; 7 positions match TRBD1. J lost 6 bases, V lost 7 bases, and 11 bases had no gene match. Germline CDR1 reads SNHLY; CDR2 reads FYNNEI. The CDR3 contains 14 residues. This CDR3 reads CASIRNRGSAEAFF. The CDR3 DNA follows: TGTGCCAGCATCCGAAACAGGGGTTCGGCTGAAGCTTTCTTT.

This clone was counted a single time. The chain links TRBV6-5 to TRBJ2-1, with TRBD2 matching 7 bases. The CDR3 runs 12 residues. Germline V lookup: CDR1 MNHEY, CDR2 SVGAGI. Germline trimming cut 8 bases from V and 2 bases from J; bases unmatched to any gene: 0. The CDR3 here is CASGRAYNEQFF. CDR3 DNA: TGTGCCAGCGGGAGGGCCTACAATGAGCAGTTCTTC.

The rearrangement links TRBV18 to TRBJ1-5; perhaps TRBD1 as D (6 bases). V lost 3 bases, J lost 3 bases, and 18 bases lay in between. This CDR3 contains 17 residues. Germline V gene sequence: CDR1 KGHSH, CDR2 LQKENI. The CDR3 DNA follows: TGTGCCAGCTCACCCGCACAGGGTAGTACCTACAATCAGCCCCAGCATTTT. It translates to CASSPAQGSTYNQPQHF.

CDR3 sequence (DNA): TGTGCCAGCAGTTTAACAGCAGGGTCCTACGAGCAGTACTTC. This codes for CASSLTAGSYEQYF. This sequence joins TRBV6-6 and TRBJ2-7; TRBD1 is a possible D gene (5 bases). Germline loops: CDR1 MNHNY, CDR2 SVGAGI (reference sequence). V lost 4 bases, J lost 1 base, and 11 bases lay in between. This CDR3 spans 14 amino acids.

The genes are TRBV6-5 and TRBJ1-2, with a possible D match to TRBD1 (6 bases). The CDR3 contains 15 residues. The V gene's germline CDR1 is MNHEY and CDR2 SVGAGI. V lost 2 bases, J lost 4 bases, and 14 bases lay in between. The CDR3 DNA follows: TGTGCCAGCAGTTACGGGCGGGGGCTCGGCTATGGCTACACCTTC. This sequence encodes CASSYGRGLGYGYTF.

This chain uses TRBV19 with TRBJ1-5; 7 nucleotides match TRBD1. This CDR3 contains 17 residues. Germline CDR1 and CDR2: LNHDA and SQIVND (reference sequence). V was pared by 2 bases and J by 2 bases, with 9 bases of the junction left unmatched. The DNA for the CDR3 is TGTGCCAGTAGTATATCCAGGGGGGCAGGGGGCAATCAGCCCCAGCATTTT. Its protein product is CASSISRGAGGNQPQHF.

The J gene is TRBJ2-3, the V gene TRBV19; D is perhaps TRBD2 (6 bases). Trimming took off 3 bases at V and 6 bases at J, with 7 bases between the two ends. The CDR3 extends over 12 amino acids. Germline values: CDR1 LNHDA, CDR2 SQIVND (reference sequence). CDR3 protein: CASSMSGDTQYF. The DNA of the CDR3 is TGTGCCAGTAGTATGAGCGGGGATACGCAGTATTTT. Supplemented by reference TRBV19 and TRBJ2-3, the full variable domain reads DGGITQSPKYLFRKEGQNVTLSCEQNLNHDAMYWYRQDPGQGLRLIYYSQIVNDFQKGDIAEGYSVSREKKESFPLTVTSAQKNPTAFYLCASSMSGDTQYFGPGTRLTVL.

The chain couples TRBV27 to TRBJ2-4; no reliable D call. Germline V gives CDR1 MNHEY, CDR2 SMNVEV (reference sequence). V dropped 0 bases and J dropped 0 bases, with 6 bases sitting between them. The CDR3 loop spans 15 amino acids. The CDR3 DNA reads TGTGCCAGCAGTTTATCTAGATTAGCCAAAAACATTCAGTACTTC. This encodes CASSLSRLAKNIQYF.

V usage is TRBV4-2 and J usage is TRBJ2-3, with 13 bases fitting TRBD2. The J segment lost 6 bases and the V segment lost 4 bases, leaving 7 bases of the junction unmatched. CDR1 and CDR2 (germline): LGHNA, YNFKEQ. This CDR3 has 16 residues. The CDR3 is CASSLTSGRARDTQYF. As DNA, the CDR3 is TGTGCCAGCAGCCTCACTAGCGGGAGGGCCCGGGATACGCAGTATTTT.

About this clone: Other nucleotide sequences from this sample produce the same CDR3. The chain combines TRBV7-9 with TRBJ2-3, with TRBD2 as a possible D gene (6 bases). V was pared by 5 bases and J by 9 bases, with 24 bases between. CDR3 length: 16 amino acids. CDR1 is SEHNR, CDR2 FQNEAQ, per germline (reference sequence). CDR3 coding DNA: TGTGCCAGCAGCGTTTCTAGTGGGGCGGGGTTCGAAACGCAGTATTTT. It specifies CASSVSSGAGFETQYF.

The V gene is TRBV4-1, the J gene TRBJ2-2, with a weak D call TRBD2 (5 bases). The ends were cut back, 1 base at V and 7 bases at J, with 10 bases in the middle. CDR1 is MGHRA, CDR2 YSYEKL, per germline. The CDR3 is 14 amino acids. The CDR3 nucleotides are TGCGCCAGCAGCCAAGTGCTCGAGGGCGGGGAGCTGTTTTTT. Protein: CASSQVLEGGELFF.

The rearrangement links TRBV10-1 to TRBJ2-1; 11 bases fit TRBD2. The CDR3 totals 15 residues. Germline V CDR1 and CDR2: WNHNN, SYGVQD (reference sequence). V was pared by 0 bases and J by 10 bases, with 5 bases of the junction left unmatched. CDR3 sequence reads: CASSESSGRAWEQFF. As DNA, the CDR3 is TGCGCCAGCAGTGAGTCTAGCGGGAGGGCCTGGGAGCAGTTCTTC.

The chain joins TRBV9 to TRBJ1-2, with 10 bases lining up with TRBD1. The CDR3 covers 14 residues. Germline V CDR1 and CDR2: SGDLS, YYNGEE. V was pared by 3 bases and J by 5 bases, with 4 bases of the junction left unmatched. Here the CDR3 DNA reads TGTGCCAGCAGCGCGGGACAGGGGAATTATGGCTACACCTTC. This translates into CASSAGQGNYGYTF.

The gene calls are TRBV21-1 and TRBJ1-5; the table's D call, TRBD1, has no DNA check behind it. TRBV21-1 is a pseudogene. This CDR3 spans 15 amino acids. The CDR3 sequence: CASSERTGGNQPQHF. DNA for the CDR3: TGTGCCAGCAGCGAACGGACAGGGGGCAATCAGCCCCAGCATTTT.